This T cell receptor beta chain is from a study of cytomegalovirus exposure and HLA in healthy donors. CDR1 is SNHLY, CDR2 FYNNEI, per germline. V shed 6 bases and J shed 9 bases, with 18 bases lying between them. CDR3 length: 14 residues. This clone was recorded only once. Healthy people donating bone marrow made up the donors. The donors, nominally healthy at sampling, likely had unrecorded immune exposures. Primers for the PCR totalled 60 Vbeta and 13 Jbeta. Assay: immunoSEQ multiplex PCR; the TCRdb copy retains only in-frame clones and omits some. The sample consists of more than 110,000 clones, 70% to 85% of them appearing once.

The genes are TRBV2 and TRBJ1-5; the D gene is possibly TRBD1 (6 bases). This sequence originates from a man aged 25-45 years in good health and CMV-seropositive. The sequenced sample was PBMCs. The CDR3 loop is CASRGGTPSRPQHF. The CDR3 bases are TGTGCCAGCAGGGGGGGGACACCCTCGAGGCCCCAGCATTTT.